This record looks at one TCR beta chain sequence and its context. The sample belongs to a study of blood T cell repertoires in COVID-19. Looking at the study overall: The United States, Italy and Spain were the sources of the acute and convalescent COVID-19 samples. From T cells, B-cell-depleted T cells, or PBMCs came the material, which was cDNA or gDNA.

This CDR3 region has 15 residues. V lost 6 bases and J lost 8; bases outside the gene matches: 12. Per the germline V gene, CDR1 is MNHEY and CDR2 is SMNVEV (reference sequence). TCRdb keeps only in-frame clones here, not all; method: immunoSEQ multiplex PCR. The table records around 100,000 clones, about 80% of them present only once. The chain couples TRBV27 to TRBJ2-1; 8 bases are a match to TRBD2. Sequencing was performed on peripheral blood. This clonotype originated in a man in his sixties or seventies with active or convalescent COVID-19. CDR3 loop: CASRTSAIVGHEQFF. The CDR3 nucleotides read TGTGCCAGCAGGACTAGCGCAATTGTAGGCCATGAGCAGTTCTTC.